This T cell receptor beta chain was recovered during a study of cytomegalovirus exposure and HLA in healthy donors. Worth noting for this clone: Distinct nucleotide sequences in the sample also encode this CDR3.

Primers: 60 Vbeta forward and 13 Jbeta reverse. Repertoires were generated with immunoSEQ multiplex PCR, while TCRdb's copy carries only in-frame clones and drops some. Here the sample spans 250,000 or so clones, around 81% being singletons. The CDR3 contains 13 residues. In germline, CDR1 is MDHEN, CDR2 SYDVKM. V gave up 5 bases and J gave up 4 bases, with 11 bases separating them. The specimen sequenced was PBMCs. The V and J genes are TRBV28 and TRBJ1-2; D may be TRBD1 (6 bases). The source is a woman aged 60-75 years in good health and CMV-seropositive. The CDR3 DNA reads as TGTGCCAGCAGTCTAACAGGGCGCTATGGCTACACCTTC. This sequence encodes CASSLTGRYGYTF.